The 18 T cell receptor beta chains below all came from one sample that was sequenced in a study of STAT5B mutations in CD4+ large granular lymphocyte leukemia. The data were produced by immunoSEQ multiplex PCR, yet TCRdb's version contains in-frame clones alone and is incomplete. This sample yields around 25,000 clones, of which roughly 78% are seen a single time; about 0.6% belongs to the top ten. The sequenced sample was CD4+ T cells from blood buffy coats. These receptors all stem from a human donor in good health.

The V and J genes are TRBV18 and TRBJ1-4, with D perhaps matching TRBD1 (6 bases). V was pared by 2 bases and J by 3 bases, with 10 bases between. The CDR3 contains 15 residues. CDR1 KGHSH and CDR2 LQKENI come from the germline V gene. Here the CDR3 reads CASSPMWTANEKLFF. In nucleotides, the CDR3 is TGTGCCAGCTCACCAATGTGGACAGCTAATGAAAAACTGTTTTTT.

CDR3 in amino acids: CASSLDEGRSGELFF. CDR3 bases: TGTGCCAGCAGCTTAGACGAGGGCCGATCCGGGGAGCTGTTTTTT. The V call is TRBV11-2, the J call TRBJ2-2; D possibly corresponds to TRBD2 (5 bases). CDR3 length: 15 amino acids. V gave up 0 bases and J gave up 6 bases, with 11 bases separating them. CDR1 and CDR2 from the germline V gene are SGHAT and FQNNGV.

V usage is TRBV5-6 and J usage is TRBJ2-1; tentatively, D is TRBD1 or TRBD2 (5 bases each). Germline V gene data show CDR1 as SGHDT and CDR2 as YYEEEE. Trimming shortened V by 4 bases and J by 3 bases, and 17 bases separated the two germline ends. The CDR3 has 16 residues. CDR3 coding DNA: TGTGCCAGCAGCCCCGCATGGGACGGCAACTACAATGAGCAGTTCTTC. This translates into CASSPAWDGNYNEQFF.

V and J are TRBV21-1 and TRBJ2-2; the table's D call, TRBD1, was not checked against the DNA. TRBV21-1 is flagged as a pseudogene. The CDR3 consists of 15 residues. Here the CDR3 reads CASSQQGAKTGELFF. DNA for the CDR3: TGTGCCAGCAGCCAACAGGGGGCTAAAACCGGGGAGCTGTTTTTT.

The CDR3 DNA is TGTGCCAGTAGTTGGCGTGACAAGGTGTATGGCTACACCTTC. Amino acid sequence: CASSWRDKVYGYTF. V is TRBV19 and J is TRBJ1-2; D remains unclear. V lost 5 bases and J lost 5, with 15 bases in between. The CDR3 loop spans 14 amino acids. Germline V gene data show CDR1 as LNHDA and CDR2 as SQIVND (reference sequence).

This clone came up a few times. The chain carries TRBV7-9 and TRBJ1-2; D might be TRBD1 (5 bases). Germline CDR1 is SEHNR and CDR2 is FQNEAQ (reference sequence). CDR3 length: 13 amino acids. V was shortened by 5 bases and J by 3 bases, with 10 bases between the two germline ends. CDR3 residues: CASSPGADYGYTF. As DNA, the CDR3 is TGTGCCAGCAGCCCCGGGGCGGACTATGGCTACACCTTC.

The rearrangement links TRBV5-1 to TRBJ2-1; D is uncertain. Trimming took 6 bases from V and 0 from J, leaving 13 bases between them. CDR3 size: 15 residues. Germline V gene data show CDR1 as SGHRS and CDR2 as YFSETQ. As DNA, the CDR3 is TGCGCCAGCAAGATTGAGGCGAGCTCCTACAATGAGCAGTTCTTC. It codes for CASKIEASSYNEQFF.

With regard to this clone: One end of the junction is discordant with germline, which a read error may explain. V gene TRBV7-7 combines with J gene TRBJ2-1, with D perhaps TRBD1 (7 bases). The CDR3 covers 15 residues. Germline-derived CDR1 and CDR2 are SSHAT and FNYEAQ (reference sequence). In nucleotides, the CDR3 is TGTGCTAGCAGCCCGGCGGGACAGTTCTACAATGAGCAGTTCTTC. Amino acid sequence: CASSPAGQFYNEQFF.

The gene calls are TRBV5-5 and TRBJ2-7; weak D call: TRBD2 (5 bases). This CDR3 is built from 17 residues. Trimming cost V 0 bases and J 2 bases, with 18 bases left between them. Germline lookup yields CDR1 SGHKS and CDR2 YYEKEE (reference sequence). The CDR3 bases are TGTGCCAGCAGCTTGGTCGGGATGGCGGTAAGGACCTACGAGCAGTACTTC. Its translation is CASSLVGMAVRTYEQYF.

This clone turned up a few times. The rearrangement uses TRBV2 and TRBJ1-1; no clear D gene. The CDR3 contains 13 residues. Germline V gives CDR1 SNHLY, CDR2 FYNNEI. V shed 7 bases and J shed 0 bases, with 9 bases lying between them. The CDR3 loop is CASNAGLNTEAFF. CDR3 in DNA: TGTGCCAGCAATGCGGGGTTGAACACTGAAGCTTTCTTT.

The gene calls are TRBV6-1 and TRBJ1-2; TRBD1 aligns across 10 bases. The CDR3 sequence is 16 residues long. Germline V gene data show CDR1 as MNHNS and CDR2 as SASEGT. The V and J ends lost 4 bases and 0 bases, in that order; junction bases with no gene match: 5. The CDR3 nucleotides read TGTGCCAGCAGTGTAGGGACAGGGGTATCTAACTATGGCTACACCTTC. Encoded protein: CASSVGTGVSNYGYTF.

This chain links TRBV5-1 with TRBJ2-3; D remains unclear. The CDR3 length is 12 residues. Trimming stripped 1 base from V and 5 bases from J, with 5 bases between. CDR1 is SGHRS, CDR2 YFSETQ, per germline. CDR3 region: CASSLYGDTQYF. CDR3 DNA sequence: TGCGCCAGCAGCTTGTATGGAGATACGCAGTATTTT.

This clone was seen more than once but under ten times. This chain joins TRBV4-1 and TRBJ1-2; no definite D call. Deletions cut 6 bases from V and 5 bases from J, with 13 bases between. The CDR3 sequence is 13 residues long. Germline V gene data show CDR1 as MGHRA and CDR2 as YSYEKL. The CDR3 DNA follows: TGCGCCAGCAGTACGAGACTTGATTATGGCTACACCTTC. Its protein product is CASSTRLDYGYTF.

The gene calls are TRBV11-2 and TRBJ2-7, with a possible D match to TRBD2 (5 bases). V lost 0 bases and J 6 bases, leaving 15 bases between the germline ends. Germline V gives CDR1 SGHAT, CDR2 FQNNGV. The CDR3 is 15 amino acids. The CDR3 nucleotides read TGTGCCAGCAGCTTAGATCGGCAGATAGCGTTCGAGCAGTACTTC. It specifies CASSLDRQIAFEQYF. Looking up the rest from reference TRBV11-2 and TRBJ2-7 gives the full variable domain: EAGVAQSPRYKIIEKRQSVAFWCNPISGHATLYWYQQILGQGPKLLIQFQNNGVVDDSQLPKDRFSAERLKGVDSTLKIQPAKLEDSAVYLCASSLDRQIAFEQYFGPGTRLTVT.

The chain joins TRBV14 to TRBJ1-4; TRBD1 aligns across 7 bases. The trim removed 6 bases at V and 3 bases at J, leaving 7 bases unmatched. The CDR3 covers 15 residues. Germline lookup yields CDR1 SGHDN and CDR2 FVKESK. The CDR3 coding sequence is TGTGCCAGCAGGCACACAGGGGAATCTAATGAAAAACTGTTTTTT. Translation: CASRHTGESNEKLFF.

The genes are TRBV4-1 and TRBJ2-7; 7 nucleotides match TRBD2. The CDR3 extends over 18 amino acids. Germline V gene sequence: CDR1 MGHRA, CDR2 YSYEKL. V shed 0 bases and J 3 bases; nucleotides not matched to a gene: 14. CDR3 DNA: TGCGCCAGCAGCCAAGACGTCATCCGACTTGCGGGGGACTACGAGCAGTACTTC. It specifies CASSQDVIRLAGDYEQYF.

The chain uses TRBV9 and TRBJ1-1, with D possibly matching TRBD1 (5 bases). CDR1 is SGDLS, CDR2 YYNGEE, per germline. Trimming pared 4 bases from V and 2 bases from J, leaving 15 bases between. CDR3 length: 15 amino acids. CDR3 sequence: CASSITGTGNTEAFF. For the CDR3, the DNA is TGTGCCAGCAGCATCACCGGGACGGGAAACACTGAAGCTTTCTTT.

The rearrangement links TRBV29-1 to TRBJ2-7; no definite D call. Trimming shortened V by 6 bases and J by 5 bases, and 17 bases separated the two germline ends. The germline gives CDR1 SQVTM, CDR2 ANQGSEA. CDR3 length: 13 residues. CDR3 residues: CSVSERSNHEQYF. The CDR3 region has the DNA TGCAGCGTATCCGAGAGGTCCAATCACGAGCAGTACTTC.